This is a list of T cell receptor beta chains from one sample in a study of T-cell reconstitution after alpha-beta-depleted transplantation in children. Each CDR3 protein is one row after TCRdb ran MiXCR on the PCR reads. The sample carries around 580,000 distinct CDR3 sequences, under 25% recorded once. Sequenced material: PBMCs, mostly from graft donor cells, taken 360 days after TCRalphabeta/CD19-depleted stem cell transplant. The source of these receptors is a boy less than two years old who had a stem cell transplant for acute myeloid leukemia, so the T cells may come from the graft donor. Both conserved end residues are part of each CDR3. The D gene is left open where the match is weak. Clone size is shown for a subset of rows, as once, few, many or a class of expanded clone.

>NA|TRBD2|TRBJ2-5|TRBV4-3
TGCGCCAGCAGCCAAGATCTTTCGGGGAGGGTAGAGACCCAGTACTTC
CASSQDLSGRVETQYF
>many|NA|TRBJ1-4|TRBV29-1
TGCAGCGTTGAGAGGATCGGACAAGAAAAACTGTTTTTT
CSVERIGQEKLFF
>NA|NA|TRBJ1-4|TRBV4-3
TGCGCCAGCAGCCAGACAGACCTTGCAACTAATGAAAAACTGTTTTTT
CASSQTDLATNEKLFF
>NA|TRBD2|TRBJ2-3|TRBV29-1
TGCAGCGTCCCCGGGACTAGCGATCCAGATACGCAGTATTTT
CSVPGTSDPDTQYF
>NA|TRBD2|TRBJ2-5|TRBV7-6
TGTGCCAGCAGCTCGACTAGCGGGGGGGATCAAGAGACCCAGTACTTC
CASSSTSGGDQETQYF
>many|NA|TRBJ2-7|TRBV6-5
TGTGCCAGCAGTTACTCGGGGTCCTACGAGCAGTACTTC
CASSYSGSYEQYF
>once|NA|TRBJ1-5|TRBV18
TGTGCCAGCTCACAAGGACGTACTAGCAATCAGCCCCAGCATTTT
CASSQGRTSNQPQHF
>NA|NA|TRBJ2-1|TRBV10-2
TGCGCCAGTTTGACTACCTCCTACAATGAGCAGTTCTTC
CASLTTSYNEQFF
>NA|TRBD1|TRBJ2-1|TRBV13
TGTGCCAGCAGCTCGAACCGACAGGGAGCTAGGACCGACTTTTGGGTTTATGAGCAGTTCTTC
CASSSNRQGARTDFWVYEQFF
>many|NA|TRBJ2-7|TRBV12-3/TRBV12-4
TGTGCCAGCAGTTCCGTCGACACAACCTACGAGCAGTACTTC
CASSSVDTTYEQYF
>NA|NA|TRBJ1-2|TRBV20-1
TGCAGTGCTAGAGATCTCCGGGGGCATCCGGGTTCGGGCTACACCTTC
CSARDLRGHPGSGYTF
>NA|TRBD2|TRBJ2-3|TRBV6-5
TGTGCCAGCAGTTACGGCGCGGGGGGGCCCACAGATACGCAGTATTTT
CASSYGAGGPTDTQYF
>NA|NA|TRBJ2-2|TRBV15
TGTGCCACCAGCACGGGACCCCTGGTGGGTGGGGAGCTGTTTTTT
CATSTGPLVGGELFF
>NA|NA|TRBJ2-6|TRBV6-1
TGTGCCAGCATTGGAGGTCCAAGCTCTGGGGCCAACGTCCTGACTTTC
CASIGGPSSGANVLTF
>NA|NA|TRBJ1-1|TRBV20-1
TGCAGTGCTAAGCTTTGGGGGCCGGACACTGAAGCTTTCTTT
CSAKLWGPDTEAFF
>once|TRBD2|TRBJ2-7|TRBV6-2/TRBV6-3
TGTGCCAGCAGTTACCCCGGGACTAGCGGTCCCCCTTTCGAGCAGTACTTC
CASSYPGTSGPPFEQYF